This is a list of T cell receptor beta chains from one sample in a study of ipilimumab plus nivolumab after autologous stem cell transplantation. Here immunoSEQ multiplex PCR was the method, and the copy in TCRdb shows in-frame clones only, minus some. The sample shows roughly 40,000 clones, 92% of them seen only once. Sequenced here: PBMCs, sampled in a trial of ipilimumab plus nivolumab as post-transplant consolidation. The receptor source for this set is a male donor with multiple myeloma. Each CDR3 is given with its conserved first and last residue. A D gene is named only where the DNA matches it firmly. Not every row has a clone size; where given, it reads once, few, many or a size class.

size: .; V: TRBV6-1; J: TRBJ1-5; D: .; CDR3: CASSELGSQPQHF; DNA: TGTGCCAGCAGTGAACTGGGGAGTCAGCCCCAGCATTTT
size: .; V: TRBV7-8; J: TRBJ2-7; D: .; CDR3: CASSLAGAGAVYEQYF; DNA: TGTGCCAGCAGCTTAGCGGGGGCGGGAGCGGTCTACGAGCAGTACTTC
size: .; V: TRBV6-5; J: TRBJ2-5; D: TRBD2; CDR3: CASWRGWETQYF; DNA: TGTGCCAGCTGGCGGGGGTGGGAGACCCAGTACTTC
size: once; V: TRBV9; J: TRBJ2-7; D: TRBD2; CDR3: CASSVGGLAGARGYTYEQYF; DNA: TGTGCCAGCAGCGTGGGGGGACTAGCGGGAGCTAGAGGGTATACGTACGAGCAGTACTTC
size: .; V: TRBV7-9; J: TRBJ1-3; D: .; CDR3: CASSLRGWGGTTGNTIYF; DNA: TGTGCCAGCAGCTTAAGAGGGTGGGGGGGAACAACTGGAAACACCATATATTTT
size: .; V: TRBV28; J: TRBJ2-7; D: TRBD1; CDR3: CASRNRGLSEQYF; DNA: TGTGCCAGCAGGAACAGGGGGCTGAGCGAGCAGTACTTC
size: .; V: TRBV18; J: TRBJ2-2; D: .; CDR3: CASSPFPLPNTGELFF; DNA: TGTGCCAGCTCACCATTCCCCTTACCGAACACCGGGGAGCTGTTTTTT
size: .; V: TRBV5-4; J: TRBJ2-5; D: TRBD2; CDR3: CASSLTSGRAGETQYF; DNA: TGTGCCAGCAGCCTGACTAGCGGGAGGGCCGGAGAGACCCAGTACTTC
size: .; V: TRBV4-3; J: TRBJ1-2; D: .; CDR3: CASSQDQGGLPEGYTF; DNA: TGCGCCAGCAGCCAAGATCAAGGAGGGTTGCCGGAGGGCTACACCTTC
size: .; V: TRBV28; J: TRBJ2-5; D: .; CDR3: CASSLNGGAQETQYF; DNA: TGTGCCAGCAGTTTAAATGGGGGAGCCCAAGAGACCCAGTACTTC
size: .; V: TRBV12-5; J: TRBJ2-3; D: .; CDR3: CASASPGTMGTDTQYF; DNA: TGTGCTAGTGCCTCGCCCGGGACAATGGGCACAGATACGCAGTATTTT
size: .; V: TRBV5-6; J: TRBJ1-1; D: TRBD1; CDR3: CASSLVRGGTGRTEAFF; DNA: TGTGCCAGCAGCTTGGTCAGAGGGGGGACAGGACGAACTGAAGCTTTCTTT
size: .; V: TRBV7-2; J: TRBJ2-7; D: .; CDR3: CASSTGPIRGEQYF; DNA: TGTGCCAGCAGCACCGGACCCATAAGGGGGGAGCAGTACTTC
size: .; V: TRBV4-3; J: TRBJ1-1; D: TRBD1; CDR3: CASSHGTGEAFF; DNA: TGCGCCAGCAGCCACGGGACAGGGGAAGCTTTCTTT
size: .; V: TRBV4-3; J: TRBJ1-2; D: .; CDR3: CASSQDRGAGQVYGYTF; DNA: TGCGCCAGCAGCCAAGATCGAGGGGCCGGTCAGGTCTATGGCTACACCTTC
size: .; V: TRBV5-4; J: TRBJ2-1; D: TRBD2; CDR3: CASSPPGQGPSGRATEQFF; DNA: TGTGCCAGCAGTCCACCGGGACAGGGTCCTAGCGGGAGGGCCACTGAGCAGTTCTTC
size: .; V: TRBV7-3; J: TRBJ2-2; D: TRBD2; CDR3: CASSRTSGGGTGELFF; DNA: TGTGCCAGCAGCCGGACTAGCGGGGGAGGAACCGGGGAGCTGTTTTTT
size: .; V: TRBV11-2; J: TRBJ2-3; D: .; CDR3: CASWRRGDTQYF; DNA: TGTGCCAGCTGGCGGAGGGGAGATACGCAGTATTTT
size: .; V: TRBV5-1; J: TRBJ1-2; D: .; CDR3: CASSLVDRAAGYTF; DNA: TGTGCCAGCAGCTTAGTGGACCGCGCTGCTGGCTACACCTTC
size: .; V: TRBV7-2; J: TRBJ1-5; D: .; CDR3: CASSLIGEDRLPSNQPQHF; DNA: TGTGCCAGCAGCTTGATTGGGGAGGACCGTTTGCCGAGCAATCAGCCCCAGCATTTT
size: once; V: TRBV27; J: TRBJ2-1; D: TRBD1; CDR3: CASSLQWTGGHNEQFF; DNA: TGTGCCAGCAGTCTCCAGTGGACAGGGGGCCACAATGAGCAGTTCTTC
size: .; V: TRBV4-2; J: TRBJ2-7; D: TRBD1; CDR3: CASSQSMTGVTYEQYF; DNA: TGTGCCAGCAGCCAATCAATGACAGGGGTCACCTACGAGCAGTACTTC
size: .; V: TRBV9; J: TRBJ1-2; D: .; CDR3: CASSEGPGGSYGYTF; DNA: TGTGCCAGCAGCGAGGGCCCCGGGGGGAGCTATGGCTACACCTTC
size: .; V: TRBV5-1; J: TRBJ1-1; D: .; CDR3: CASSPFGGDTEAFF; DNA: TGCGCCAGCAGCCCGTTCGGGGGGGACACTGAAGCTTTCTTT
size: .; V: TRBV6-4; J: TRBJ1-5; D: TRBD1; CDR3: CASSKKITGTVSNQPQHF; DNA: TGTGCCAGCAGCAAGAAAATAACCGGGACAGTTAGCAATCAGCCCCAGCATTTT